These T cell receptor beta chains were read from a single sample in a study of post-analysis software for immune sequencing data. MiXCR was run by TCRdb on the PCR reads, yielding one entry per CDR3 protein. The sample has 350,000 to 500,000 distinct CDR3 sequences; 39% are singletons. The material sequenced was blood. The receptors were gathered from a girl aged 2 to 9 with multiple sclerosis. CDR3s include the opening cysteine and the closing phenylalanine or tryptophan. Each record gives: CDR3 DNA, CDR3 protein, clone size, J gene, V gene, D gene, CDR3 length. The D gene is left open where the match is weak. Not every row has a clone size; where given, it reads once, few, many or a size class.

DNA: TGCGCCAGCAGCCAACGACTAGCGGAAGAAGAGACCCAGTACTTC
CDR3: CASSQRLAEEETQYF
size: NA
J: TRBJ2-5
V: TRBV4-1
D: TRBD2
length: 15

DNA: TGTGCCAACAGGGGAGGGGACAAGAGTCTCTATGGCTACACCTTC
CDR3: CANRGGDKSLYGYTF
size: NA
J: TRBJ1-2
V: TRBV6-5
D: TRBD1
length: 15

DNA: TGCGCCAGCAGCCTGACTAGCAGGGATCCCTCCAATGAGCAGTTCTTC
CDR3: CASSLTSRDPSNEQFF
size: NA
J: TRBJ2-1
V: TRBV4-1
D: TRBD2
length: 16

DNA: TGCGCCAGCAGCTTAGACTGGACAGGGACCACCGGGGAGCTGTTTTTT
CDR3: CASSLDWTGTTGELFF
size: once
J: TRBJ2-2
V: TRBV5-1
D: TRBD1
length: 16

DNA: TGTGCCAGCAGTTTTTCGAGCCATGAGCAGTTCTTC
CDR3: CASSFSSHEQFF
size: few
J: TRBJ2-1
V: TRBV12-3/TRBV12-4
D: NA
length: 12

DNA: TGTGCCATCAGCGTGGGGACAGGGCCGGTGAGGGCCCAGTACTTC
CDR3: CAISVGTGPVRAQYF
size: NA
J: TRBJ2-5
V: TRBV10-3
D: TRBD1
length: 15

DNA: TGCAGTGCTAGAGACCCACGGGGGGTAAACAATGAGCAGTTCTTC
CDR3: CSARDPRGVNNEQFF
size: NA
J: TRBJ2-1
V: TRBV20-1
D: TRBD2
length: 15

DNA: TGCGCCAGCAGCTGGGGGCGACAGGGGACAAGGTACGAGCAGTACTTC
CDR3: CASSWGRQGTRYEQYF
size: few
J: TRBJ2-7
V: TRBV5-1
D: TRBD1
length: 16

DNA: TGTGCCAGCAGTGACAGGGCGGTATCAGATACGCAGTATTTT
CDR3: CASSDRAVSDTQYF
size: NA
J: TRBJ2-3
V: TRBV2
D: NA
length: 14

DNA: TGTGCCAGCAGTTTAGCTAGCGGGGTGGGCAATGAGCAGTTCTTC
CDR3: CASSLASGVGNEQFF
size: once
J: TRBJ2-1
V: TRBV28
D: TRBD2
length: 15

DNA: TGCGCCAGCAGCCAAGAATGGGGGGCCACCATATATTTT
CDR3: CASSQEWGATIYF
size: few
J: TRBJ1-3
V: TRBV4-1
D: NA
length: 13

DNA: TGCGCCAGCAGCCAAGATCGGTTTAGCGGGAGGGCCACCTACAAGCAGTACTTC
CDR3: CASSQDRFSGRATYKQYF
size: NA
J: TRBJ2-5
V: TRBV4-3
D: TRBD2
length: 18

DNA: TGCAGCGTTGACGGGACGCAGGGGCCCCCCTACGAGCAGTACTTC
CDR3: CSVDGTQGPPYEQYF
size: NA
J: TRBJ2-7
V: TRBV29-1
D: NA
length: 15

DNA: TGTGCCAGCAGCCAGGGGATAGAAAACTATGGCTACACCTTC
CDR3: CASSQGIENYGYTF
size: few
J: TRBJ1-2
V: TRBV3-1
D: NA
length: 14

DNA: TGCGCCAGCAGAGGTACAGGGGCCGGCTACACCTTC
CDR3: CASRGTGAGYTF
size: few
J: TRBJ1-2
V: TRBV5-1
D: TRBD1
length: 12

DNA: TGTGCCAGCACTAGCGGGGGGATGCATGAGCAGTTCTTC
CDR3: CASTSGGMHEQFF
size: once
J: TRBJ2-1
V: TRBV12-3/TRBV12-4
D: TRBD2
length: 13